These T cell receptor beta chains were read from a single sample in a study of blood T cell repertoires in COVID-19. Sequencing was performed with immunoSEQ multiplex PCR; in TCRdb, only in-frame clones are kept and a portion is missing. Found here are 250,000 to 400,000 clones, almost 90% of them singletons; the top ten hold less than 3%. Sequencing was carried out using peripheral blood. The receptor set was obtained from a woman aged 25 to 39 with COVID-19, enrolled during active disease. Each CDR3 is given with its conserved first and last residue.

J | V | length | CDR3
TRBJ2-7 | TRBV5-1 | 15 | CASSFGSGSSYEQYF
TRBJ2-3 | TRBV5-1 | 18 | CASSLLRPGTGGTDTQYF
TRBJ1-5 | TRBV5-1 | 15 | CASSSGSESNQPQHF
TRBJ2-1 | TRBV3-1/TRBV3-2 | 16 | CASSLITGRSYNEQFF
TRBJ2-7 | TRBV6-5 | 16 | CASSYSGVQLVDEQYF
TRBJ1-6 | TRBV5-1 | 16 | CASSPTTVGSNSPLHF
TRBJ2-7 | TRBV5-6 | 16 | CASSLEPSGFSYEQYF
TRBJ2-5 | TRBV5-1 | 17 | CASSYSGGRSGAETQYF
TRBJ1-1 | TRBV30 | 13 | CAWSETGGLGAFF
TRBJ1-1 | TRBV19 | 14 | CASSIVQGNTEAFF
TRBJ1-2 | TRBV19 | 15 | CASSSTGQGHYGYTF
TRBJ1-4 | TRBV3-1/TRBV3-2 | 14 | CASSQGRSNEKLFF
TRBJ2-3 | TRBV2 | 14 | CASSNVYTGDTQYF
TRBJ1-4 | TRBV7-9 | 16 | CASSLDLAGRNEKLFF
TRBJ1-3 | TRBV10-2 | 14 | CASTAGVGGNTIYF
TRBJ1-1 | TRBV5-6 | 14 | CASSLGDSHTEAFF
TRBJ1-5 | TRBV30 | 14 | CAWSVGRGDQPQHF
TRBJ2-1 | TRBV12-3/TRBV12-4 | 13 | CASSLWASDEQFF
TRBJ2-6 | TRBV5-4 | 17 | CASSLTRGISGANVLTF
TRBJ1-1 | TRBV18 | 16 | CASSLRAGALNTEAFF
TRBJ2-1 | TRBV27 | 14 | CATVDRGVYNEQFF
TRBJ1-5 | TRBV6-5 | 13 | CASIQGWSQPQHF
TRBJ1-1 | TRBV7-9 | 14 | CASSLAGAYTEAFF
TRBJ1-5 | TRBV28 | 13 | CASAPGNNQPQHF
TRBJ1-1 | TRBV27 | 14 | CASRRIREGTEAFF
TRBJ2-3 | TRBV3-1/TRBV3-2 | 15 | CASSQEAVFTDTQYF
TRBJ2-3 | TRBV2 | 15 | CASSPLAGGSDTQYF
TRBJ2-7 | TRBV19 | 12 | CASTSSSYEQYF
TRBJ1-6 | TRBV5-1 | 14 | CASSLELANSPLHF
TRBJ1-2 | TRBV15 | 14 | CATSRGQALYGYTF
TRBJ2-2 | TRBV5-4 | 15 | CASSLGLANTGELFF
TRBJ1-5 | TRBV19 | 18 | CASSIGGHRTSSNQPQHF
TRBJ2-1 | TRBV1 | 18 | CTSSPLGSGRVWRDEQFF
TRBJ1-5 | TRBV29-1 | 14 | CSVVEGRGDQPQHF
TRBJ2-1 | TRBV29-1 | 12 | CSAVGQGREQFF
TRBJ1-3 | TRBV10-3 | 13 | CAATGSSGNTIYF
TRBJ1-5 | TRBV6-6 | 14 | CASREDRGNQPQHF
TRBJ2-2 | TRBV19 | 14 | CASSIGRDVGELFF
TRBJ2-3 | TRBV3-1/TRBV3-2 | 14 | CASSQGTGTDTQYF
TRBJ1-2 | TRBV5-1 | 15 | CASSPEYGANYGYTF
TRBJ1-2 | TRBV4-2 | 17 | CASSQVLEYGTPYGYTF
TRBJ1-5 | TRBV18 | 15 | CASSPDWGSGQPQHF
TRBJ1-5 | TRBV6-1 | 16 | CASSEVAGRGNQPQHF
TRBJ2-5 | TRBV6-5 | 14 | CASSRQGGPETQYF
TRBJ2-2 | TRBV5-1 | 15 | CASSSRQGNTGELFF
TRBJ2-6 | TRBV5-1 | 17 | CASSLAYRFSGANVLTF
TRBJ1-4 | TRBV29-1 | 13 | CSVEGGRDEKLFF
TRBJ1-6 | TRBV9 | 16 | CASSQGATGLSSPLHF
TRBJ1-1 | TRBV19 | 15 | CASSILAGMNTEAFF
TRBJ1-2 | TRBV29-1 | 12 | CSVQRDSYGYTF
TRBJ2-1 | TRBV19 | 13 | CASSIFPYNEQFF
TRBJ1-3 | TRBV30 | 13 | CAWSRGTGNTIYF
TRBJ1-2 | TRBV5-1 | 16 | CASSLATGMMGYGYTF
TRBJ1-2 | TRBV4-2 | 15 | CASSQDQGFDYGYTF
TRBJ2-3 | TRBV7-9 | 16 | CASSPTDRGGSDTQYF
TRBJ1-4 | TRBV28 | 15 | CASSPQTGANEKLFF
TRBJ1-2 | TRBV7-9 | 14 | CASSYGTGGGGYTF
TRBJ2-7 | TRBV12-3/TRBV12-4 | 13 | CASSFGKPYEQYF
TRBJ1-2 | TRBV6-5 | 14 | CASSSRGPGYGYTF